Sequencing of this T cell receptor beta chain was carried out in a study of T cells expressing NK-cell markers (dated by TCRdb to 2018 to 2021). Broadly, across the study: In sorted CD3+CD56+NKG2C+, CD3+CD56+NKG2C- and CD3+CD56-NKG2C+ T-cell subsets from eight donors, TCR beta-chain repertoires were profiled. Of the eight sequenced donors, seven were found to be HCMV-seropositive and one was found to be HCMV-seronegative. Randomly selected healthy volunteers, three men and five women, were used as the eight sequenced donors. Illumina HiSeq 2000/2500, MiSeq or NextSeq was used to sequence libraries as 2 x 150 bp reads.

What the authors observed across the whole study: In six donors, the dominant CD3+CD56+NKG2C+ clonotypes were among the top 10 CD8+ clonotypes and accounted for about 1.0-7.0% of CD8+ T cells. Those dominant clonotypes were again the most abundant among CD3+CD56-NKG2C+ cells in several donors, at roughly 25-65%. Whether the expanded NKG2C-expressing T cell clones were specific for HCMV antigens was left unclear.

CDR1 and CDR2, looked up from the germline V gene, are MNHEY and SVGEGT. From cysteine to phenylalanine, the CDR3 is 13 amino acids long. DNA is not recorded here. A commercial ELISA kit detecting HCMV-specific IgG in serum was used to determine HCMV serostatus. Ficoll density gradient centrifugation was used to isolate peripheral blood mononuclear cells from blood. TCRdb records Illumina HiSeq 2000 as the sequencer. 5'RACE template switching, by which a universal primer site and unique molecular identifiers were added, was used to make TCR beta cDNA libraries. Priming for cDNA synthesis came from the TCR beta constant segment, and two successive PCR amplification steps followed. The authors' pipeline ran thus. Reads were demultiplexed and grouped by UMI with MIGEC, and clonotypes were assembled and quantified with MiTCR. To remove erroneous sequences, TCR cDNA sequences were retained only when supported by two or more reads. Downstream repertoire analysis used the tcR package, and clonotypes were matched across fractions by CDR3 nucleotide sequence plus V segment. VDJmatch was used to annotate antigen specificity against VDJdb, with one amino acid substitution in CDR3 permitted. The reads were reprocessed in TCRdb, with one entry per CDR3 protein sequence and no accompanying DNA. For this entry, the V and J calls and clone size follow TCRdb and not the study's own pipeline. This sample's table lists about 540,000 distinct CDR3 sequences. The ten largest clones add up to about 3.6% of the sample.

Comments on this clonotype: Its binding antigen is unknown.

Sequenced input: blood T cells: a sorted CD56 or NKG2C T cell subset, CD4+ or CD8+ T cells, or bulk PBMC T cells (not recorded which). The rearranged chain carries TRBV6-2 or TRBV6-3 and TRBJ2-1; the TRBD2 assignment by TCRdb is unverifiable without DNA. This sequence was found in a man younger than 35 in good health. Donor details come from another sample of the same person, matched by shared clones. The CDR3 here reads CASRRGLANEQFF.